The TCR beta chain described here comes from a study of spatial heterogeneity in lung cancer. The germline V gene encodes CDR1 SGHAT and CDR2 FQNNGV. CDR3 size: 15 residues. The V end was cut by 3 bases, the J end by 0 bases, with 10 bases between. TCRdb processed the 5' RACE reads anew with MiXCR; each CDR3 protein has one entry. Of 4,900 or so distinct CDR3 sequences in the sample, approximately 8.4% were seen once. Whole-study results and caveats: Mutation tallies in tumors tracked expanded intratumoral alpha and beta TCR counts.

This clonotype was recorded many times. Its matching antigen is unknown. The time point: sample taken at primary tumor resection. V gene TRBV11-2 combines with J gene TRBJ2-3, with D perhaps being TRBD1 or TRBD2 (5 bases each). The source is a female donor with early-stage non-small cell lung cancer. Sequences were derived from lung tumor tissue, sampled at surgery. The CDR3 DNA reads TGTGCCAGCAGCTTCTCGGGGCCCAGCACAGATACGCAGTATTTT. Translation gives CASSFSGPSTDTQYF.